This T cell receptor (beta chain) originates from a study of regulatory T cells in long-lasting Graves disease. Study in general: The antithyroid drugs taken by newly diagnosed Graves' patients had been used for under 3 months.

The time point here: newly diagnosed GD, antithyroid drugs for less than 3 months. The TCR library was made from RNA extracted from PBMCs. A remark on this clonotype: Just one base apart from a much larger clone, this may be a read error.

The CDR3 runs to 15 residues. The germline V gene encodes CDR1 SGHTA and CDR2 FQGNSA. The authors built TCR beta libraries using iRepertoire HTBI primers and Arm-PCR of CDR3 regions. TCRdb re-called the multiplex PCR reads through MiXCR, storing one row per CDR3 protein. Of almost 450,000 distinct CDR3 sequences detected, about a sixth appear once; the ten largest clones hold around 10%. These data were likewise used in another study, on T cells in Graves' hyperthyroidism and ophthalmopathy. That study reports: Researchers ran a first-round RT-PCR on the TCR CDR3 using the HTBI primer set.

Sequencing was performed on peripheral blood mononuclear cells (PBMCs), taken at new diagnosis, from a patient treated with antithyroid drugs. This chain uses TRBV7-2 with TRBJ2-7; perhaps TRBD1 as D (5 bases). This receptor was obtained from a woman in her twenties or thirties with Graves disease. The CDR3 bases are TGTGCCAGCAGCTTAGCGCCGCTGACAGTGAAGGAGCGGTACTTC. It specifies CASSLAPLTVKERYF.